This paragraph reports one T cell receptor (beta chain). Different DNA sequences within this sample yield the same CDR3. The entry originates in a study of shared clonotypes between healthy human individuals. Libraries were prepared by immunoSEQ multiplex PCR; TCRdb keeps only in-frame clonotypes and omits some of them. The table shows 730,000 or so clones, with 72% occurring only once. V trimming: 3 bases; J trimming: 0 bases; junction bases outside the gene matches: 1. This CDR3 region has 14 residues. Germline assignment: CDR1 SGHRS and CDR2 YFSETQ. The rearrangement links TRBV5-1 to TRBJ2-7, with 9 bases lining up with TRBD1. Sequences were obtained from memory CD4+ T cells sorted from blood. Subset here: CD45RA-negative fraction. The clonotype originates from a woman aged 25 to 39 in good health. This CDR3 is CASSSQGASYEQYF. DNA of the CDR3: TGCGCCAGCAGCTCACAGGGGGCCTCCTACGAGCAGTACTTC.